The rows below give T cell receptor beta chains drawn from one sample of a study of T cells after posttransplantation cyclophosphamide. Sequencing was performed with immunoSEQ multiplex PCR; in TCRdb, only in-frame clones are kept and a portion is missing. The data contain approximately 9,800 clones, roughly 98% of them singletons. Sequenced sample: naive CD8+ T cells sorted from PBMCs. These TCRs come from a man aged 50 to 59 in good health, CMV-negative, and a related stem cell transplant donor. The CDR3 runs from the conserved cysteine through the conserved F or W. D genes are given only for firm matches. Rows may omit the clone size; those that give it use once, few, many or a size class.

- TRBJ1-1 TRBV5-1 - TGCGCCAGCAGCTTAGATCGGTCCATGAACACTGAAGCTTTCTTT CASSLDRSMNTEAFF
TRBD2 TRBJ2-7 TRBV15 - TGTGCCACCAGCACGGTCCTTAGCGGGAGCCACGAGCAGTACTTC CATSTVLSGSHEQYF
TRBD1 TRBJ1-1 TRBV9 once TGTGCCAGCAGCGTAGGGGGGACAGGGCCCTTTGCGGCTTTCTTT CASSVGGTGPFAAFF
TRBD2 TRBJ2-7 TRBV15 - TGTGCCACCAGCAGAGAATTGGGGGGGACCTACGAGCAGTACTTC CATSRELGGTYEQYF
TRBD2 TRBJ2-7 TRBV11-2 - TGTGCCAGCAGCTTACTAGCGGACACGTACCACGAGCAGTACTTC CASSLLADTYHEQYF
- TRBJ1-2 TRBV7-2 - TGTGCCAGCAGCTTAATAGGGGATTGGTCTTATGGCTACACCTTC CASSLIGDWSYGYTF
- TRBJ1-3 TRBV7-9 - TGTGCCAGCAGCTTAGCATGGAGCTCTGGAAACACCATATATTTT CASSLAWSSGNTIYF
- TRBJ2-1 TRBV12-5 - TGTGCTAGTGGCGATAGCGGTAATGAGCAGTTCTTC CASGDSGNEQFF
TRBD1 TRBJ2-1 TRBV9 - TGTGCCAGCAGTTCAGGGGGCTTCCTCTACAATGAGCAGTTCTTC CASSSGGFLYNEQFF
- TRBJ2-1 TRBV19 - TGTGCCAGTAGTGACCGGGACTCCTCCTACAATGAGCAGTTCTTC CASSDRDSSYNEQFF
TRBD1 TRBJ2-1 TRBV6-5 - TGTGCCAGCCGAAACAGGGGCATTGACAATGAGCAGTTCTTC CASRNRGIDNEQFF
- TRBJ2-2 TRBV4-3 - TGCGCCAGCAGCCGAGGATCGAACACCGGGGAGCTGTTTTTT CASSRGSNTGELFF
TRBD2 TRBJ2-7 TRBV6-4 - TGTGCCAGCAGTGACCCGCCGGGACTAGCGGGGACTTTTGAGCAGTACTTC CASSDPPGLAGTFEQYF
- TRBJ1-1 TRBV27 - TGTGCCAGCAGTTTTGCAGGGGCAAACACTGAAGCTTTCTTT CASSFAGANTEAFF
- TRBJ2-7 TRBV29-1 - TGCAGCGTTGATGCGGGTTACGAGCAGTACTTC CSVDAGYEQYF
- TRBJ2-3 TRBV27 - TGTGCCAGCACCTCCAGAAGCGGTACGCAGTATTTT CASTSRSGTQYF
- TRBJ2-5 TRBV10-3 - TGTGCCATCAGTGAGAGGGGGGGGTCCCAAGAGACCCAGTACTTC CAISERGGSQETQYF
TRBD2 TRBJ2-1 TRBV10-1 - TGCGCCAGCAGTCCCGGGACTAGCGTGGATGAGCAGTTCTTC CASSPGTSVDEQFF
- TRBJ1-1 TRBV6-5 - TGTGCCAGCAGTTACTTCCAGGGTTCGAACACTGAAGCTTTCTTT CASSYFQGSNTEAFF
TRBD2 TRBJ2-2 TRBV27 - TGTGCCAGCAGTCCTATAGCGGGCGCGAACACCGGGGAGCTGTTTTTT CASSPIAGANTGELFF
TRBD1 TRBJ2-4 TRBV7-9 - TGTGCCAGCAGCCCTTCCGGGACAGGGAAGCCCCTAGCCAAAAACATTCAGTACTTC CASSPSGTGKPLAKNIQYF